This T cell receptor beta chain was retrieved from a study of CD8+ T cells in alopecia areata (dated by TCRdb to 2017 to 2018). Notes on the research overall: Treated patients were enrolled in an open-label pilot trial of oral tofacitinib at 5 to 10 mg twice daily for moderate-to-severe alopecia areata. Tofacitinib was given for 6 to 18 months, followed by 6 months of follow-up off drug to assess delayed response and recurrence. Scalp clonality was compared across normal scalp (n=4), patchy alopecia areata scalp (n=8), and alopecia totalis/universalis scalp (n=8). Biopsies were taken from tofacitinib-treated patients at baseline and again at 4 and 24 weeks into treatment, and several of those patients also had a later scalp biopsy. Human TCRbeta sequencing covered scalp tissue and sorted CD4+ and CD8+ peripheral blood T cells from patchy and totalis/universalis alopecia areata patients and healthy controls. Disease severity in treated patients was measured with the SALT score, which quantifies the percentage of affected scalp surface area. In both human patients and the C3H/HeJ mouse model, the study applied high-throughput TCRbeta sequencing to look at T cell clonal expansion in alopecia areata. RNA was extracted with the PAXgene miRNA kit for fixed scalp, the miRNeasy kit for PBMCs, and the RNeasy kit for mouse skin. Amplification of TCRbeta CDR3 regions was done by immunoSEQ multiplex PCR using 35 Vbeta forward primers and 13 Jbeta reverse primers.

V is cut by 6 bases and J by 4 bases, and the space between the germline ends is 7 bases. From the germline V gene, CDR1 is ENHRY and CDR2 is SYGVKD. From cysteine to phenylalanine, the CDR3 is 13 amino acids long. Only the CDR3 region is kept as DNA, spanning 39 bases read in frame from base 1. The receptor library was made with the immunoSEQ multiplex PCR assay. For TCR sequencing, RNA was extracted from every sample and reverse transcribed into cDNA to serve as template. SuperScript III was used to make first-strand cDNA, primed with a 2:1 mix of oligo-dT and random hexamers. Amplification bias was assessed with a synthetic immune receptor repertoire, and residual bias was removed computationally. The original pipeline was this. Raw reads were preprocessed for error removal, and CDR3 was defined according to IMGT conventions as running from the conserved cysteine to phenylalanine. Clonality was computed as 1 minus the Shannon entropy, with the entropy normalized by log2 of the number of productive unique TCRs. Whether scalp clones were CD4 or CD8 was inferred by matching scalp TCRbeta sequences against CD4 and CD8 repertoires sorted from blood. In TCRdb, the immuneACCESS table is reduced to in-frame sequences with V and J assigned. These tables do not hold every clone; where another copy was compared, an unresolved V gene accounts for under half, and the others remain unexplained. The DNA gave D and trimming, while V, J and clone size come from that table. Across this sample there are approximately 210,000 clones, with approximately 67% seen only once. Around 1.2% of the sample lies in the top ten.

This clone was detected only a few times. This clone's antigen is unknown. One base away there is no much larger clone; base qualities are not given. The sample has other DNA sequences that encode this CDR3 too. Per the publication, the treatment or condition label means: oral pan-JAK inhibitor, 5-10 mg twice daily. Peripheral blood and lesional scalp punch biopsies were obtained from patients with alopecia areata. PBMCs were isolated by density centrifugation and stained for CD3, CD4 and CD8, and CD4+ and CD8+ T cells were sorted on a FACSAria. Paper-wide results and their limitations: Lesional scalp, especially in alopecia totalis/universalis, showed higher clonality and more expanded CD8+ clones than normal scalp, suggesting antigenic drive. Shared TCR sequences between patients were less evident than in mice, which may be partly attributable to HLA diversity in the patient population. With tofacitinib, both scalp clonality and the number of expanded CD8+ clones among the top 100 scalp clones went down significantly. Because the treated cohort was small and included a single nonresponder, larger studies are needed to assess links between baseline CD8+ expansion and response. Resident alphabeta T cells in normal human skin are also sequenced, complicating scalp TCR repertoire analysis, unlike mouse skin dominated by gammadelta T cells. During tofacitinib treatment, many expanded lesional clones remained in scalp and blood, and this persistence may partly explain relapse after treatment is stopped.

In this chain, TRBV10-3 is recombined with TRBJ1-6, and perhaps TRBD1 as D gene, on 6 matching bases. The source material was CD4+ T cells sorted from blood, sampled around week 44, from a patient treated with tofacitinib. The receptor was isolated from a human donor with alopecia areata. The CDR3 here reads CAIRDSYNSPLHF. The nucleotide sequence reads TGTGCCATCAGGGACAGTTATAATTCACCCCTCCACTTT.